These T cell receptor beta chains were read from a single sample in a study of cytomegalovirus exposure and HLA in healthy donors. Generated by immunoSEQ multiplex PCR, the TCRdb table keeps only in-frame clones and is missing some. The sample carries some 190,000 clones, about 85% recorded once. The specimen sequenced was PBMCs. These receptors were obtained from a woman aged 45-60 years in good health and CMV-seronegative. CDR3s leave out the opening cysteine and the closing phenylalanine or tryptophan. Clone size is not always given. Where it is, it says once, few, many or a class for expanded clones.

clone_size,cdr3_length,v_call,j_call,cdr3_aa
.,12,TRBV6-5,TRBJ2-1,ASRRTSGGNEQF
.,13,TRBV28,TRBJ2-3,ASSPRGRARDTQY
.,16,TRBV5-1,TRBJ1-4,ASSWRPPGKGGNEKLF
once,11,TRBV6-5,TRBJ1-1,ASSYGKNTEAF
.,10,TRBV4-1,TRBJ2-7,ASSYGQGEQY
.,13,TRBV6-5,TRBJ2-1,ASSPTGGSYNEQF
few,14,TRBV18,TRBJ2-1,ASSPPRQGANNEQF
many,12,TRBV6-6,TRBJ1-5,ASSGQNSNQPQH
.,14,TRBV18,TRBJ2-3,ASSTRSQGHTDTQY
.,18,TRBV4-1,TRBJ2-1,ASSQGAGGGNLGSYNEQF
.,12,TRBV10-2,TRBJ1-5,ASSRDRGNQPQH
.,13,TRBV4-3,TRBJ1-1,ASSQDRGMNTEAF
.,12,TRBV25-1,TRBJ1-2,ASSEFPGVDGYT
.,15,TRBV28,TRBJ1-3,ASSIALRTNSGNTIY
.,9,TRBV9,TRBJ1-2,ASTGVYGYT
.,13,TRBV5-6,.,ASISRAGGSYEQY
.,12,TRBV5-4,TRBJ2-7,ASSLLLAGSEQY
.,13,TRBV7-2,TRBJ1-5,ASSPRGRSEQPQH
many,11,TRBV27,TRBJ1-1,ASSLSPALGAF
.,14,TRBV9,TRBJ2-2,ASSVEGGRTTGELF
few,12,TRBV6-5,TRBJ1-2,ASSTRTKNYGYT
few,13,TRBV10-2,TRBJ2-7,ASRPGTSGNNEQY
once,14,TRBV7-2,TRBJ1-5,ASSLVPSQGGQPQH
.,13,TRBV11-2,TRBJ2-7,ASRMPGGRTYEQY
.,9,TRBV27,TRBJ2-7,ASKRAGGQY
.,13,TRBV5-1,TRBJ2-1,ASSYSSGAYNEQF
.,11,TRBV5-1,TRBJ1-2,ASSLFTGTGYT
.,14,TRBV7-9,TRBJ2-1,ASSSTSGSSYNEQF
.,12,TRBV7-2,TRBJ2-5,ASSLAGGGETQY
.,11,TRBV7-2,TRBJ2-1,ASSADSYNEQF
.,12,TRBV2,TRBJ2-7,ASRPAGSSYEQY
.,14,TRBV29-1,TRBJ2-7,SVEFPGLGDSYEQY
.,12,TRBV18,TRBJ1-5,ASSRDSGNQPQH
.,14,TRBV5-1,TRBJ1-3,ASSFLDSRSGNTIY
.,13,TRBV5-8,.,ASSLGLGQGNEQY
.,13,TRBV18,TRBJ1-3,ASSPSGVSGNTIY
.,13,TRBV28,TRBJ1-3,ASSRGTASGNTIY
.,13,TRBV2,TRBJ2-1,ASRWEQGSYNEQF
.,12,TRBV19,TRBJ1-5,ASRVEQGSQPQH
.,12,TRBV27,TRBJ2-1,ASKQGLSYNEQF
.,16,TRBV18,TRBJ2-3,ASSARQGRSTRTDTQY
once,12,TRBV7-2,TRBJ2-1,ASSLAVSYNEQF
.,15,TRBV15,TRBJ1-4,ATSPKFGTGRREKLF
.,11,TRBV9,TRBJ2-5,ASSSRLESTQY
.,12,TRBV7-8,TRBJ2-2,ASSPRTDTGELF
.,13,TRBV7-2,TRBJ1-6,ASSPASAVGSPLH
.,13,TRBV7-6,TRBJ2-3,ASSRTSGSTDTQY
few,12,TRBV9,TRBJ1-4,ASSVRGTNEKLF
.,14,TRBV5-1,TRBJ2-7,ASSLSTSGGSYEQY
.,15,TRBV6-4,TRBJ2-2,ASTTKNRDIDTGELF
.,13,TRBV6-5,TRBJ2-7,ASSYSTQRGYEQY
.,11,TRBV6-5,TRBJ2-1,ASSNGGVNEQF
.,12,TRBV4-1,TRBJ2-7,ASSQAGGPREQY
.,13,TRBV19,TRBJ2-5,ASSIGYSPEETQY